This TCR beta chain appears in the sequencing data of a study of blood T cells in healthy people across ages. Findings of the study overall: A roughly linear fall in TCR beta diversity per million T cells was seen with increasing age.

This clonotype was observed a single time. Antigen: not known. With a much larger clone just one base away, this may be a read error. CDR1 and CDR2 (germline): SNHLY, FYNNEI. The CDR3 is 14 amino acids. The authors ran a second PCR of 7 to 11 cycles using a sample-barcoded 5' primer and a J-beta primer mix. MiXCR, run by TCRdb on the 5' RACE reads, gives a single entry per CDR3 protein. The table shows over 700,000 distinct CDR3 sequences, with around a quarter occurring only once. The same specimen was also included in a second study, on T cells of mothers and their children. From that study: Donors were a few healthy Caucasian mothers and their six children. Whether related or unrelated, pairs show similar shaping of TCR recombination output by thymic selection.

This chain joins TRBV2 and TRBJ2-1; 9 positions agree with TRBD2. The specimen was blood. The sequence was obtained from a boy aged 10-17 years in good health. CDR3 sequence (DNA): TGTGCCAACAGTCCTAGCGGGGTTTACAATGAGCAGTTCTTC. It codes for CANSPSGVYNEQFF. The full variable domain, in which reference TRBV2 and TRBJ2-1 provide the parts outside the CDR3, is EPEVTQTPSHQVTQMGQEVILRCVPISNHLYFYWYRQILGQKVEFLVSFYNNEISEKSEIFDDQFSVERPDGSNFTLKIRSTKLEDSAMYFCANSPSGVYNEQFFGPGTRLTVL.